The 18 T cell receptor beta chains below were found in one sample sequenced in a study of vaccination and CD4 T cells after COVID-19. Treatment meaning: approximately 10-day PBMC culture with coronavirus spike peptide pools or control peptides (ViraFEST assay). For these receptors, no antigen is known. The Oncomine TCR Beta short-read assay was applied to DNA of cultured CD4+ T cells. TCRdb recomputed calls from the PCR reads with MiXCR, one row per CDR3 protein. Seen here are approximately 18,000 distinct CDR3 sequences, 49% observed once, and the top ten hold 4% to 4.5%. Material for sequencing was CD4+ T cells from blood, cultured in vitro. The source is a human donor who had recovered from COVID-19.

The V gene is TRBV19, the J gene TRBJ1-1; 9 nucleotides line up with TRBD1. Losses at the gene ends were 6 bases for V and 2 bases for J; bases not matched to a gene: 10. Germline V gene lookup returns CDR1 LNHDA and CDR2 SQIVND (reference sequence). This CDR3 has 16 residues. The DNA of the CDR3 is TGTGCCAGTAGACTCGGACAGGGGAGGAGCAACACTGAAGCTTTCTTT. Its translation: CASRLGQGRSNTEAFF.

The V gene is TRBV7-2, the J gene TRBJ2-7; D tentatively reads TRBD1 or TRBD2 (5 bases each). This CDR3 has 14 residues. The V end was cut by 4 bases, the J end by 7 bases, with 17 bases between. Germline CDR1 SGHTA, CDR2 FQGNSA. The CDR3 spells CASSSVGTLGEQYF. CDR3 DNA: TGTGCCAGCAGCTCCGTCGGGACCCTAGGTGAGCAGTACTTC. The full variable domain, rest sourced from reference TRBV7-2 and TRBJ2-7, is GAGVSQSPSNKVTEKGKDVELRCDPISGHTALYWYRQSLGQGLEFLIYFQGNSAPDKSGLPSDRFSAERTGGSVSTLTIQRTQQEDSAVYLCASSSVGTLGEQYFGPGTRLTVT.

This chain links TRBV20-1 with TRBJ1-2, with TRBD1 matching over 9 bases. The V gene's germline CDR1 is DFQATT and CDR2 SNEGSKA (reference sequence). J was trimmed by 4 bases and V by 1 base; bases with no gene match: 16. The CDR3 loop spans 18 amino acids. CDR3 in DNA: TGCAGTGCTAGAGTTCCACCGGGACAGGGAGATGGTGGCTATGGCTACACCTTC. Translated: CSARVPPGQGDGGYGYTF.

The genes are TRBV7-2 and TRBJ2-7; the D call may be TRBD1 or TRBD2 (5 bases each). This CDR3 region has 18 residues. Germline-derived CDR1 and CDR2 are SGHTA and FQGNSA. Trimming left V 3 bases short and J 4 bases short, with 25 bases between. CDR3 residues: CASSLDSTRDGVHYEQYF. The CDR3, as DNA: TGTGCCAGCAGCTTGGATAGCACCCGGGACGGTGTCCATTACGAGCAGTACTTC. Variable domain in full (rest from reference TRBV7-2 and TRBJ2-7): GAGVSQSPSNKVTEKGKDVELRCDPISGHTALYWYRQSLGQGLEFLIYFQGNSAPDKSGLPSDRFSAERTGGSVSTLTIQRTQQEDSAVYLCASSLDSTRDGVHYEQYFGPGTRLTVT.

The chain has TRBV14 and TRBJ1-2, with D unclear. The CDR3 consists of 13 residues. Trimming removed 4 bases from V and 4 bases from J, with 10 bases in between. CDR1 is SGHDN and CDR2 is FVKESK in the germline V gene. The CDR3 DNA follows: TGTGCCAGCAGCCCTCAGCCGACCTATGGCTACACCTTC. This gives the protein CASSPQPTYGYTF.

The CDR3 nucleotides are TGTGCCAGCAGTTTGACCCGGACAACGGTCGAGCAGTACTTC. Its translation is CASSLTRTTVEQYF. V is TRBV27 and J is TRBJ2-7; a possible D gene is TRBD1 (5 bases). V was clipped by 3 bases and J by 6 bases, with 15 bases between them. This CDR3 comprises 14 residues. The germline CDR1 and CDR2 sequences are MNHEY and SMNVEV (reference sequence).

The chain couples TRBV6-2 or TRBV6-3 to TRBJ2-3; TRBD1 is a possible D gene (7 bases). The CDR3 has 14 amino acids. The germline CDR1 and CDR2 sequences are MNHEY and SVGEGT. V gave up 6 bases and J gave up 5 bases, with 15 bases separating them. CDR3 protein: CASRSGGSIDTQYF. The CDR3 nucleotides are TGTGCCAGCAGATCAGGGGGGAGTATAGATACGCAGTATTTT.

This clonotype came up a few times. The rearrangement links TRBV6-2 or TRBV6-3 to TRBJ1-1, with 7 nucleotides matching TRBD1. Germline CDR1 reads MNHEY; CDR2 reads SVGEGT. Trimming removed 6 bases from V and 5 bases from J; junction bases left unmatched: 9. The CDR3 is made up of 14 amino acids. CDR3 coding DNA: TGTGCCAGCAGCAAGAGTCAGGGGGGAACTGAAGCTTTCTTT. This codes for CASSKSQGGTEAFF.

The J gene is TRBJ2-2, the V gene TRBV6-2 or TRBV6-3, with 11 positions matching TRBD1. V lost 5 bases to trimming and J lost 6 bases; unmatched junction nucleotides: 8. Per the germline V gene, CDR1 is MNHEY and CDR2 is SVGEGT. The CDR3 has 16 residues. The CDR3 sequence is CASSDGGQGVAGELFF. CDR3 nucleotides: TGTGCCAGCAGTGACGGGGGACAGGGGGTCGCCGGGGAGCTGTTTTTT.

This clonotype was observed a handful of times. The V gene is TRBV4-3, the J gene TRBJ1-5, with D perhaps TRBD1 (5 bases). The CDR3 has 15 amino acids. CDR1 LGHNA and CDR2 YSLEER come from the germline V gene. V was pared by 4 bases and J by 2 bases, with 12 bases between. As DNA, the CDR3 is TGCGCCAGCAGCCCCAGGGTGTTTGGCAATCAGCCCCAGCATTTT. Translation: CASSPRVFGNQPQHF.

This chain uses TRBV4-3 with TRBJ2-5; possible D gene TRBD2, 5 bases. This CDR3 spans 15 amino acids. V dropped 0 bases and J dropped 5 bases, with 13 bases sitting between them. CDR1 and CDR2 from the germline V gene are LGHNA and YSLEER. CDR3 bases: TGCGCCAGCAGCCAAGATCCCATTGGAGGCGAGACCCAGTACTTC. Amino acid sequence: CASSQDPIGGETQYF.

To note about this clonotype: A read error may be the cause here, since a much bigger clone is one base away. V is TRBV6-2 or TRBV6-3 and J is TRBJ2-7; D may be TRBD1 or TRBD2 (6 bases each). The germline CDR1 and CDR2 sequences are MNHEY and SVGEGT. The CDR3 is made up of 14 amino acids. V was cut by 8 bases and J by 6 bases, with 20 bases left in between. The CDR3 loop is CASGFWGASGEQYF. In DNA form, the CDR3 reads TGTGCCAGCGGTTTTTGGGGGGCCTCGGGCGAGCAGTACTTC.

This clonotype came up a few times. This chain joins TRBV20-1 and TRBJ1-2; D remains ambiguous. Germline CDR1 reads DFQATT; CDR2 reads SNEGSKA (reference sequence). The germline V and J ends were trimmed by 0 bases and 9 bases, with 14 bases remaining between them. The CDR3 is 13 amino acids. The CDR3 bases are TGCAGTGCTAGAGATCAAGGCGTCTCAAGCTACACCTTC. Amino acid sequence: CSARDQGVSSYTF.

This clonotype was detected only a few times. The chain combines TRBV7-2 with TRBJ2-3, with a tentative D call TRBD2 (6 bases). Trimming left V 1 base short and J 1 base short, with 9 bases between. This CDR3 is 15 amino acids long. From germline, CDR1 is SGHTA and CDR2 FQGNSA. CDR3 sequence: CASSLGPGGTDTQYF. The CDR3 DNA follows: TGTGCCAGCAGCTTAGGGCCGGGGGGCACAGATACGCAGTATTTT.

The V and J genes are TRBV7-9 and TRBJ2-3; no clear D gene. The germline gives CDR1 SEHNR, CDR2 FQNEAQ (reference sequence). Trimming removed 1 base at V and 3 bases at J, with 14 bases between. The CDR3 has 16 residues. The CDR3 DNA sequence: TGTGCCAGCAGCTTAGGTGGTGGGTTCCCGACAGATACGCAGTATTTT. Encoded protein: CASSLGGGFPTDTQYF. The whole variable domain, remainder taken from reference TRBV7-9 and TRBJ2-3, is DTGVSQNPRHKITKRGQNVTFRCDPISEHNRLYWYRQTLGQGPEFLTYFQNEAQLEKSRLLSDRFSAERPKGSFSTLEIQRTEQGDSAMYLCASSLGGGFPTDTQYFGPGTRLTVL.

The chain has TRBV7-9 and TRBJ2-1; D may be TRBD1 or TRBD2 (5 bases each). Trimming cost V 2 bases and J 1 base, with 12 bases left between them. Germline CDR1 is SEHNR and CDR2 is FQNEAQ (reference sequence). The CDR3 has 16 amino acids. The CDR3: CASSLKVGASYNEQFF. The CDR3 region has the DNA TGTGCCAGCAGCTTAAAAGTCGGGGCTTCCTACAATGAGCAGTTCTTC.

V is TRBV20-1 and J is TRBJ2-7; D unresolved. V lost 0 bases and J lost 0, with 9 bases in between. Germline V gene data show CDR1 as DFQATT and CDR2 as SNEGSKA (reference sequence). CDR3 length equals 14 residues. The CDR3 here is CSARDPTASYEQYF. Written as DNA, the CDR3 is TGCAGTGCTAGAGACCCTACAGCCTCCTACGAGCAGTACTTC.

The CDR3 loop is CASSYSRGGTEAFF. Here the CDR3 DNA reads TGTGCCAGCAGTTACTCACGGGGAGGGACTGAAGCTTTCTTT. This rearrangement joins TRBV6-5 to TRBJ1-1; D unresolved. Per germline, CDR1 MNHEY and CDR2 SVGAGI. Trimming stripped 0 bases from V and 5 bases from J, with 10 bases between. The CDR3 runs to 14 residues.